Included here is one T cell receptor (beta chain) sequence, with context. The PCR was carried out with 60 Vbeta primers and 13 Jbeta primers. Repertoires were generated with immunoSEQ multiplex PCR, while TCRdb's copy carries only in-frame clones and drops some. The profile shows 85,000 to 130,000 clones, 84% of them singletons. The germline V gene has CDR1 SGHTA and CDR2 FQGNSA. V lost 0 bases and J lost 5; bases outside the gene matches: 16. There are 19 residues in the CDR3. This record comes from a study of cytomegalovirus exposure and HLA in healthy donors. The J gene is TRBJ2-5, the V gene TRBV7-2, with TRBD2 matching over 9 bases. Sequences were obtained from PBMCs. The TCR comes from a woman aged 18-29 years in good health and CMV-seronegative. The CDR3 coding sequence is TGTGCCAGCAGCTTAGCCGGGACTAGCTTTGGTAGGGCTTGGGAGACCCAGTACTTC. Amino acids: CASSLAGTSFGRAWETQYF.